This passage covers 24 T cell receptor beta chains from one sample sequenced in a study of regulatory T cells in long-lasting Graves disease. The time point is: newly diagnosed GD, antithyroid drugs for less than 3 months. TCR sequences were obtained from RNA taken from PBMCs. Both iRepertoire HTBI primers and Arm-PCR of CDR3 regions were used to build the TCR beta libraries. One entry per CDR3 protein results from TCRdb running MiXCR on the multiplex PCR reads. The data show over 450,000 distinct CDR3 sequences, with approximately 12% seen just once and approximately 9% held by the top ten. This sample also belongs to another study, concerning T cells in Graves' hyperthyroidism and ophthalmopathy.

Material: peripheral blood mononuclear cells (PBMCs), obtained at new diagnosis, from a patient treated with antithyroid drugs. The source is a woman in her 30s with Graves disease.

Many counts were recorded for this clonotype. This chain joins TRBV6-2 or TRBV6-3 and TRBJ1-5; 9 bases line up with TRBD1. Per the germline V gene, CDR1 is MNHEY and CDR2 is SVGEGT. Germline trimming cut 5 bases from V and 4 bases from J; bases unmatched to any gene: 12. This CDR3 spans 17 amino acids. The CDR3 bases are TGTGCCAGCAGTCCGTTAAGGACAGGGGTCCTTAATCAGCCCCAGCATTTT. Its translation is CASSPLRTGVLNQPQHF.

This clonotype is a singleton in its sample. J is TRBJ1-1 and V is TRBV7-2; D perhaps matches TRBD1 (6 bases). V was cut by 5 bases and J by 8 bases, with 18 bases left in between. This CDR3 has 14 amino acids. CDR1 and CDR2 (germline): SGHTA, FQGNSA. The CDR3 here is CASSRRTVFTEAFF. CDR3 coding DNA: TGTGCCAGCAGCCGAAGGACAGTATTCACCGAAGCTTTCTTT.

This clonotype showed up many times. The DNA of the CDR3 is TGTGCCAGCAGCTTAGACAGCGAGAGCTCCTACGAGCAGTACTTC. Translated: CASSLDSESSYEQYF. J is TRBJ2-7 and V is TRBV11-1, with D hard to call. Germline assignment: CDR1 SGHAT and CDR2 FQDESV (reference sequence). The V gene lost 1 base and the J gene lost 0 bases, with 10 bases spanning the gap. The CDR3 spans 15 residues.

The chain carries TRBV27 and TRBJ2-7; D may correspond to TRBD1 or TRBD2 (5 bases each). The CDR3 has 15 amino acids. The V end was cut by 3 bases, the J end by 2 bases, with 14 bases between. The germline V gene encodes CDR1 MNHEY and CDR2 SMNVEV (reference sequence). DNA of the CDR3: TGTGCCAGCAGTTTCGGGGCCTCCAACCCCTACGAGCAGTACTTC. It is translated as CASSFGASNPYEQYF.

This clonotype came up many times. The J gene is TRBJ1-1, the V gene TRBV19; TRBD1 matches at 9 bases. The germline gives CDR1 LNHDA, CDR2 SQIVND (reference sequence). The CDR3 length is 16 residues. J gave up 5 bases and V 4 bases, and 11 bases lay outside the gene matches. CDR3 nucleotide sequence: TGTGCCAGTAGTAAAGGGACAGGGACCTCCAGAACTGAAGCTTTCTTT. Encoded protein: CASSKGTGTSRTEAFF. Based on the CDR3 plus reference TRBV19 and TRBJ1-1, the full variable domain is DGGITQSPKYLFRKEGQNVTLSCEQNLNHDAMYWYRQDPGQGLRLIYYSQIVNDFQKGDIAEGYSVSREKKESFPLTVTSAQKNPTAFYLCASSKGTGTSRTEAFFGQGTRLTVV.

This clonotype was seen repeatedly, ten times or more. The V call is TRBV24-1, the J call TRBJ2-1, with 12 bases identical to TRBD2. The V segment lost 2 bases and the J segment 5 bases; nucleotides outside the gene matches: 3. Germline assignment: CDR1 KGHDR and CDR2 SFDVKD. There are 16 residues in the CDR3. CDR3 DNA sequence: TGTGCCACCAGTGATTCCCGGACTAGCGGGAACAATGAGCAGTTCTTC. Amino acid sequence: CATSDSRTSGNNEQFF.

Many counts were recorded for this clonotype. V gene TRBV2 combines with J gene TRBJ1-2, with a possible D match to TRBD1 (6 bases). The CDR3 runs to 12 residues. Germline lookup yields CDR1 SNHLY and CDR2 FYNNEI. V lost 4 bases and J 8 bases, leaving 11 bases between the germline ends. CDR3 sequence: CASSGEGGGYTF. CDR3 bases: TGTGCCAGCAGTGGCGAGGGGGGAGGCTACACCTTC.

This clonotype was recorded many times. The chain links TRBV28 to TRBJ2-1; perhaps TRBD2 as D (6 bases). Between the trimmed V and J ends, which lost 4 bases and 8 bases, there was a span of 15 bases. Germline assignment: CDR1 MDHEN and CDR2 SYDVKM. CDR3 length equals 14 residues. In nucleotides, the CDR3 is TGTGCCAGCAGTTCCCGGAGCGGGTTGGATGAGCAGTTCTTC. It codes for CASSSRSGLDEQFF.

This clonotype was counted only a few times. The CDR3 sequence: CASSGEGSRATIYF. The CDR3 nucleotides are TGTGCCAGCAGCGGCGAAGGTTCAAGGGCCACCATATATTTT. The chain employs TRBV9 and TRBJ1-3; no clear D gene. The CDR3 length is 14 residues. Germline V gives CDR1 SGDLS, CDR2 YYNGEE. V lost 3 bases and J 9 bases, leaving 16 bases between the germline ends.

This clonotype was counted ten times or more. The V and J genes are TRBV14 and TRBJ2-5; D is ambiguous. Looked up from germline, CDR1 is SGHDN and CDR2 is FVKESK. The CDR3 is made up of 15 amino acids. Trimming took off 0 bases at V and 3 bases at J, with 11 bases between the two ends. The CDR3 DNA follows: TGTGCCAGCAGCCAAGATCGGCCCCGGGAAGAGACCCAGTACTTC. It encodes CASSQDRPREETQYF. The entire variable domain, with the rest obtained from reference TRBV14 and TRBJ2-5, is as follows: EAGVTQFPSHSVIEKGQTVTLRCDPISGHDNLYWYRRVMGKEIKFLLHFVKESKQDESGMPNNRFLAERTGGTYSTLKVQPAELEDSGVYFCASSQDRPREETQYFGPGTRLLVL.

Concerning this clonotype itself: This is likely an artifact of a read error, given a far larger clone one base away. The chain combines TRBV11-3 with TRBJ2-7; 10 nucleotides align to TRBD1. Germline V gene data show CDR1 as SGHNT and CDR2 as YENEEA. Trimming removed 5 bases from V and 6 bases from J; junction bases left unmatched: 4. The CDR3 has 13 residues. The CDR3 loop is CASSPGTGAEQYF. In DNA form, the CDR3 reads TGTGCCAGCAGCCCCGGGACAGGGGCCGAGCAGTACTTC.

Many counts were recorded for this clonotype. This rearrangement joins TRBV6-1 to TRBJ1-6; 7 nucleotides match TRBD1. In germline, CDR1 is MNHNS, CDR2 SASEGT. The CDR3 is made up of 15 amino acids. Trimming took 2 bases from V and 7 from J; bases not matched to a gene: 5. This chain's CDR3 is CASSEMEGANSPLHF. The CDR3 DNA reads as TGTGCCAGCAGTGAAATGGAGGGGGCAAATTCACCCCTCCACTTT.

As concerns this clonotype: A read error may explain this, as a much larger clone is one base away. The gene calls are TRBV20-1 and TRBJ2-7; weak D call: TRBD2 (6 bases). The V and J ends lost 0 bases and 2 bases respectively, with 23 bases between them. Germline-derived CDR1 and CDR2 are DFQATT and SNEGSKA (reference sequence). The CDR3 covers 18 residues. CDR3 sequence reads: CSARDKSDWTTKAYEQYF. CDR3 bases: TGCAGTGCTAGAGATAAATCGGACTGGACTACTAAAGCCTACGAGCAGTACTTC.

V and J are TRBV7-9 and TRBJ1-5, with 8 nucleotides matching TRBD1. CDR3 size: 13 residues. In germline, CDR1 is SEHNR, CDR2 FQNEAQ (reference sequence). Losses at the gene ends were 5 bases for V and 7 bases for J; bases not matched to a gene: 4. The CDR3 is CASSQGAWQPQHF. The DNA for the CDR3 is TGTGCCAGCAGCCAGGGGGCCTGGCAGCCCCAGCATTTT.

This clonotype was seen ten or more times. The chain uses TRBV19 and TRBJ2-7; D possibly corresponds to TRBD1 (5 bases). The CDR3 length is 14 residues. V lost 2 bases, J lost 3 bases, and 11 bases lay in between. Germline lookup yields CDR1 LNHDA and CDR2 SQIVND (reference sequence). CDR3 sequence (DNA): TGTGCCAGTAGTATACCAGGGCAGGTCTACGAGCAGTACTTC. Residues: CASSIPGQVYEQYF.

This clonotype was observed at least ten times. The chain couples TRBV27 to TRBJ2-1; the D is unclear. The CDR3 runs 14 residues. Looked up from germline, CDR1 is MNHEY and CDR2 is SMNVEV (reference sequence). Trimming removed 6 bases at V and 4 bases at J, with 13 bases between. For the CDR3, the DNA is TGTGCCAGCAGCTCCGGGCTCAGGTACAATGAGCAGTTCTTC. This gives the protein CASSSGLRYNEQFF.

The chain carries TRBV29-1 and TRBJ2-1, with D possibly matching TRBD1 (5 bases). V was trimmed by 3 bases and J by 15 bases, leaving 18 bases between them. Germline V CDR1 and CDR2: SQVTM, ANQGSEA. This CDR3 is 12 amino acids long. The CDR3: CSVDRSRQTPFF. For the CDR3, the DNA is TGCAGCGTTGACCGAAGTCGACAGACGCCGTTCTTC.

The genes are TRBV7-2 and TRBJ2-1; 9 positions match TRBD1. V lost 5 bases, J lost 3 bases, and 5 bases stayed unmatched. The germline gives CDR1 SGHTA, CDR2 FQGNSA. This CDR3 contains 15 residues. CDR3 loop: CASSKGDRDYNEQFF. The CDR3 nucleotides read TGTGCCAGCAGCAAAGGGGACAGGGACTACAATGAGCAGTTCTTC. Together with reference TRBV7-2 and TRBJ2-1, the CDR3 gives the full variable domain: GAGVSQSPSNKVTEKGKDVELRCDPISGHTALYWYRQSLGQGLEFLIYFQGNSAPDKSGLPSDRFSAERTGGSVSTLTIQRTQQEDSAVYLCASSKGDRDYNEQFFGPGTRLTVL.

This clonotype was found a few times. This chain uses TRBV11-2 with TRBJ1-5; D uncertain. Between the trimmed V and J ends, which lost 9 bases and 3 bases, there was a span of 18 bases. Per germline, CDR1 SGHAT and CDR2 FQNNGV. The CDR3 consists of 15 residues. The CDR3 spells CASSPYEEINQPQHF. CDR3 in DNA: TGTGCCAGTAGTCCCTACGAAGAAATCAATCAGCCCCAGCATTTT.

This chain links TRBV13 with TRBJ1-1; the match to TRBD1 covers 7 bases. This CDR3 contains 16 residues. Per the germline V gene, CDR1 is PRHDT and CDR2 is FYEKMQ (reference sequence). Unmatched junction bases numbered 14, after V lost 5 bases and J lost 5 bases. CDR3 DNA: TGTGCCAGCAGCCCGACTCCACAGGGGTATGGGACTGAAGCTTTCTTT. Residues: CASSPTPQGYGTEAFF.

The chain links TRBV6-2 or TRBV6-3 to TRBJ1-6, with a weak D call TRBD1 (6 bases). V was trimmed by 5 bases and J by 13 bases, leaving 18 bases between them. The CDR3 is made up of 14 amino acids. Germline V gene data show CDR1 as MNHEY and CDR2 as SVGEGT. The CDR3 nucleotides are TGTGCCAGCAGTCTCCGGGGGCCGACCGACCCCCTCCACTTT. Its translation: CASSLRGPTDPLHF.

This clonotype has a count of ten or more. The V gene is TRBV10-3, the J gene TRBJ2-2; D gene ambiguous. Per the germline V gene, CDR1 is ENHRY and CDR2 is SYGVKD. The CDR3 is 13 amino acids. V shed 3 bases and J shed 2 bases, with 4 bases lying between them. The DNA for the CDR3 is TGTGCCATCAGTGACCAAAACACCGGGGAGCTGTTTTTT. It specifies CAISDQNTGELFF.

V gene TRBV7-3 combines with J gene TRBJ2-1; D unclear. The CDR3 has 14 amino acids. In germline, CDR1 is SGHTA, CDR2 FQGTGA. Deletions cut 1 base from V and 5 bases from J, with 9 bases between. The CDR3 spells CASSLSSADNEQFF. CDR3 sequence (DNA): TGTGCCAGCAGCTTAAGCTCTGCCGACAATGAGCAGTTCTTC.

Only a few counts were recorded for this clonotype. The chain carries TRBV7-9 and TRBJ1-2; D is possibly TRBD1 (6 bases). V was trimmed by 5 bases and J by 4 bases, leaving 17 bases between them. The CDR3 totals 15 residues. CDR1 and CDR2 from the germline V gene are SEHNR and FQNEAQ (reference sequence). The CDR3 sequence is CASSTQGMGGYGYTF. The CDR3 DNA reads as TGTGCCAGCAGCACACAGGGAATGGGAGGCTATGGCTACACCTTC.